The 5 T cell receptor beta chains given below trace back to one sample, sequenced in a study of blood T cell repertoires in COVID-19. Using immunoSEQ multiplex PCR, the repertoire was profiled, and TCRdb retains in-frame clones only, with some absent. The top ten clones hold under 3.5% of a sample with 200,000 or so clones, more than 75% of them seen once. The sample taken for sequencing was peripheral blood. These TCRs come from a man aged 50 to 60 who had recovered from COVID-19.

This chain joins TRBV10-3 and TRBJ2-7, with a tentative D call TRBD1 (5 bases). The V gene's germline CDR1 is ENHRY and CDR2 SYGVKD. V lost 11 bases, J lost 5 bases, and 19 bases lay in between. The length of the CDR3 is 13 residues. The CDR3 nucleotides are TGTGCCTCGCCCCGACAGAGTCAGGACGAGCAGTACTTC. Translating gives CASPRQSQDEQYF.

This clone was counted a single time. This CDR3 reads CASSFDSSNQPQHF. The CDR3 nucleotides are TGTGCCAGCAGCTTTGACAGTAGCAATCAGCCCCAGCATTTT. The rearrangement links TRBV7-2 to TRBJ1-5; a weak D match, TRBD1 (5 bases). With 3 bases removed from V and 0 bases from J, the gap between germline ends came to 6 bases. CDR1 is SGHTA and CDR2 is FQGNSA in the germline V gene. The CDR3 loop spans 14 amino acids.

The gene calls are TRBV27 and TRBJ2-5, with 9 bases identical to TRBD1. CDR3 length equals 17 residues. Germline-derived CDR1 and CDR2 are MNHEY and SMNVEV (reference sequence). V was clipped by 3 bases and J by 4 bases; unmatched bases: 12. The CDR3 region has the DNA TGTGCCAGCAGTTTTCAGCCGGGACAGGGAGGTCGAGAGACCCAGTACTTC. This codes for CASSFQPGQGGRETQYF.

The chain couples TRBV7-2 to TRBJ1-1, with TRBD1 as a possible D gene (5 bases). The CDR3 covers 15 residues. Trimming pared 4 bases from V and 0 bases from J, leaving 12 bases between. Per germline, CDR1 SGHTA and CDR2 FQGNSA. DNA of the CDR3: TGTGCCAGCAGCTCTCCTTGGGGGGTGAACACTGAAGCTTTCTTT. Protein: CASSSPWGVNTEAFF.

V gene TRBV6-2 or TRBV6-3 combines with J gene TRBJ1-6; 10 nucleotides agree with TRBD1. V shed 2 bases, J shed 8 bases, and the junction held 3 bases outside the gene matches. The CDR3 runs to 15 residues. Per the germline V gene, CDR1 is MNHEY and CDR2 is SVGEGT. In DNA form, the CDR3 reads TGTGCCAGCAGTTACGTGACAGGGGGCCATTCACCCCTCCACTTT. It yields the protein CASSYVTGGHSPLHF.